The next 15 T cell receptor beta chains were all read from a single sample in a study of T cell responses to AZD1222 COVID-19 vaccine. Here immunoSEQ multiplex PCR was the method, and the copy in TCRdb shows in-frame clones only, minus some. Of about 100,000 clones listed, over 75% are singletons. Sequenced material: peripheral blood, taken on day 0 of AZD1222 vaccination. Receptor source: an adult in good health.

This chain connects TRBV27 to TRBJ1-2; 7 bases are a match to TRBD1. The CDR3 spans 13 residues. Unmatched junction bases numbered 10, after V lost 11 bases and J lost 4 bases. Germline V lookup: CDR1 MNHEY, CDR2 SMNVEV (reference sequence). CDR3 residues: CASRGGSGYGYTF. CDR3 sequence (DNA): TGTGCCTCAAGAGGGGGCTCGGGCTATGGCTACACCTTC.

This rearrangement joins TRBV28 to TRBJ1-2, with D unresolved. The CDR3 has 14 residues. V was shortened by 3 bases and J by 4 bases, with 12 bases between the two germline ends. CDR1 is MDHEN and CDR2 is SYDVKM in the germline V gene. The CDR3 sequence: CASSFLGPPYGYTF. The CDR3, as DNA: TGTGCCAGCAGTTTTCTCGGGCCTCCCTATGGCTACACCTTC.

The gene calls are TRBV27 and TRBJ2-2, with 8 positions matching TRBD1. J was trimmed by 6 bases and V by 3 bases; bases with no gene match: 6. Germline CDR1 is MNHEY and CDR2 is SMNVEV (reference sequence). The CDR3 spans 15 residues. Here the CDR3 DNA reads TGTGCCAGCAGTTTCCGGACAGGGAGCCCCGGGGAGCTGTTTTTT. Protein product: CASSFRTGSPGELFF.

The chain is built from TRBV21-1 and TRBJ2-3; TRBD1, the D gene given by the table, was not confirmed from the DNA. TRBV21-1 is flagged as a pseudogene. The CDR3 sequence is 17 residues long. The CDR3 region is CASSKGGGQGCTDTQYF. As DNA, the CDR3 is TGTGCCAGCAGCAAAGGGGGTGGACAGGGCTGCACAGATACGCAGTATTTT.

The chain recombines TRBV5-1 with TRBJ2-1, with D possibly TRBD2 on 5 matching bases. Trimming shortened V by 5 bases and J by 5 bases, and 20 bases separated the two germline ends. The CDR3 totals 16 residues. Germline V gives CDR1 SGHRS, CDR2 YFSETQ. The CDR3 loop is CASSSPHQQEDNEQFF. For the CDR3, the DNA is TGCGCCAGCAGTTCCCCCCATCAGCAGGAGGACAATGAGCAGTTCTTC.

V usage is TRBV10-3 and J usage is TRBJ2-5; TRBD2 aligns across 7 bases. V shed 4 bases and J 1 base; nucleotides not matched to a gene: 6. This CDR3 is 15 amino acids long. The germline V gene has CDR1 ENHRY and CDR2 SYGVKD. As DNA, the CDR3 is TGTGCCATCAGTGGCACAGCGGGGCTCCAAGAGACCCAGTACTTC. Protein sequence: CAISGTAGLQETQYF.

The gene calls are TRBV3-1 (or the pseudogene TRBV3-2) and TRBJ1-6; D gene ambiguous. V lost 3 bases and J lost 8, with 11 bases in between. The CDR3 extends over 14 amino acids. Germline CDR1 reads LGHDT; CDR2 reads YNNKEL (reference sequence). Written as DNA, the CDR3 is TGTGCCAGCAGCCATTTGGACCGCGATTCACCCCTCCACTTT. It translates to CASSHLDRDSPLHF.

V usage is TRBV4-2 and J usage is TRBJ1-1; D ambiguous. The CDR3 is 13 residues long. The germline V gene encodes CDR1 LGHNA and CDR2 YNFKEQ. V was pared by 4 bases and J by 1 base, with 7 bases between. In nucleotides, the CDR3 is TGTGCCAGCAGCCGACGGGGGAACACTGAAGCTTTCTTT. Translated: CASSRRGNTEAFF.

The chain uses TRBV5-8 and TRBJ1-5, with 8 bases lining up with TRBD1. Germline-derived CDR1 and CDR2 are SGHTS and YDEGEE. With V trimmed by 0 bases and J by 5 bases, 4 bases remained unmatched. The CDR3 contains 15 residues. The CDR3: CASSLGDRYYQPQHF. Here the CDR3 DNA reads TGTGCCAGCAGCTTGGGGGACAGGTACTATCAGCCCCAGCATTTT.

The chain couples TRBV5-4 to TRBJ1-4, with 9 positions matching TRBD1. Per the germline V gene, CDR1 is SGHNT and CDR2 is YYREEE (reference sequence). After removal of 4 bases from V and 8 bases from J, the junction contained 6 bases not matched to a gene. The CDR3 has 14 residues. DNA of the CDR3: TGTGCCAGCAGCCAGACAGGGGGAAACGAAAAACTGTTTTTT. Its protein product is CASSQTGGNEKLFF.

This chain uses TRBV7-2 with TRBJ2-3; D may be TRBD2 (6 bases). The V end was cut by 1 base, the J end by 6 bases, with 11 bases between. From germline, CDR1 is SGHTA and CDR2 FQGNSA. The CDR3 length is 14 residues. The CDR3 region has the DNA TGTGCCAGCAGCTTAGGATGGGGACTCGATACGCAGTATTTT. It translates to CASSLGWGLDTQYF.

V and J are TRBV28 and TRBJ2-2; D not resolved. CDR1 MDHEN and CDR2 SYDVKM come from the germline V gene. The V end lost 4 bases, the J end lost 1 base, and 10 bases lay between the germline ends. There are 15 residues in the CDR3. DNA of the CDR3: TGTGCCAGCAGTTCTACCGGCGGGAACACCGGGGAGCTGTTTTTT. This gives the protein CASSSTGGNTGELFF. The full variable domain, in which reference TRBV28 and TRBJ2-2 provide the parts outside the CDR3, is DVKVTQSSRYLVKRTGEKVFLECVQDMDHENMFWYRQDPGLGLRLIYFSYDVKMKEKGDIPEGYSVSREKKERFSLILESASTNQTSMYLCASSSTGGNTGELFFGEGSRLTVL.

The rearrangement uses TRBV19 and TRBJ2-3, with D unclear. V was trimmed by 7 bases and J by 4 bases, leaving 12 bases between them. The germline gives CDR1 LNHDA, CDR2 SQIVND (reference sequence). CDR3 size: 13 residues. The CDR3 sequence is CASTEARADTQYF. CDR3 coding DNA: TGTGCCAGTACGGAAGCCCGGGCAGATACGCAGTATTTT.

V usage is TRBV28 and J usage is TRBJ1-4; TRBD1 agrees at 9 bases. Germline lookup yields CDR1 MDHEN and CDR2 SYDVKM. V lost 4 bases, J lost 3 bases, and 9 bases stayed unmatched. This CDR3 contains 17 residues. The CDR3 region is CASSSPTGGWSNEKLFF. CDR3 in DNA: TGTGCCAGCAGTTCCCCAACAGGGGGCTGGTCTAATGAAAAACTGTTTTTT.

The chain uses TRBV5-4 and TRBJ2-7; 9 nucleotides align to TRBD1. In germline, CDR1 is SGHNT, CDR2 YYREEE (reference sequence). The CDR3 runs 17 residues. J lost 2 bases, V lost 4 bases, and 13 bases had no gene match. The DNA for the CDR3 is TGTGCCAGCAGCCGACCTCCGGGACAGGGATCTACCTACGAGCAGTACTTC. Amino acid sequence: CASSRPPGQGSTYEQYF.